These 17 T cell receptor beta chains originate from one sample sequenced in a study of PD-L1 blockade in urothelial cancer listed by TCRdb under 2017. Receptors were amplified or captured by the immunoSEQ multiplex PCR assay. Not all clones reach the TCRdb copy of this immuneACCESS table, which keeps in-frame sequences only. Checked studies attribute under half of the gap to unresolved V genes and leave the rest unexplained. Across this sample there are about 50,000 clones, with about 86% seen only once. The top ten clonotypes cover under 11% of the sample. Interpreted using the paper, the time point label stands for: peripheral blood 6 weeks after treatment start. The sequenced sample was PBMCs, obtained around atezolizumab (anti-PD-L1) treatment. The source is a man between 60 and 75 years old with urothelial cancer.

The chain couples TRBV10-3 to TRBJ2-1; 9 bases are shared with TRBD1. The germline V gene encodes CDR1 ENHRY and CDR2 SYGVKD. The CDR3 is 17 amino acids. Germline trimming cut 3 bases from V and 9 bases from J; bases unmatched to any gene: 15. This CDR3 reads CAISDPGTGTLDGEQFF. As DNA, the CDR3 is TGTGCCATCAGTGATCCCGGGACAGGGACTCTCGACGGTGAGCAGTTCTTC.

Note on this clone: The same CDR3 also results from other DNA sequences found in this sample. The chain has TRBV7-2 and TRBJ1-3, with 8 bases fitting TRBD1. The germline gives CDR1 SGHTA, CDR2 FQGNSA. V gave up 5 bases and J gave up 0 bases; unmatched junction bases: 6. There are 16 residues in the CDR3. In nucleotides, the CDR3 is TGTGCCAGCAGCCTTACAGGGGGTAACTCTGGAAACACCATATATTTT. It specifies CASSLTGGNSGNTIYF.

This chain connects TRBV7-9 to TRBJ1-5; 7 positions agree with TRBD1. The CDR3 consists of 12 residues. The germline CDR1 and CDR2 sequences are SEHNR and FQNEAQ (reference sequence). The V segment lost 5 bases and the J segment 5 bases; nucleotides outside the gene matches: 0. The CDR3 is CASSTGDQPQHF. CDR3 sequence (DNA): TGTGCCAGCAGCACAGGGGATCAGCCCCAGCATTTT.

This clone has only a few counts. The chain employs TRBV28 and TRBJ1-2; D is undetermined. The CDR3 extends over 11 amino acids. Germline loops: CDR1 MDHEN, CDR2 SYDVKM. Trimming stripped 6 bases from V and 7 bases from J, with 9 bases between. CDR3 amino acids: CASRARGGYTF. CDR3 coding DNA: TGTGCCAGCAGGGCCCGGGGTGGCTACACCTTC.

The gene calls are TRBV18 and TRBJ2-7; no reliable D call. From germline, CDR1 is KGHSH and CDR2 LQKENI. Trimming removed 3 bases from V and 5 bases from J, with 11 bases in between. This CDR3 is 13 amino acids long. CDR3 coding DNA: TGTGCCAGCTCACCCCTCGGCCGGGACGAGCAGTACTTC. Translating gives CASSPLGRDEQYF.

The rearrangement links TRBV18 to TRBJ2-7; TRBD1 agrees at 8 bases. This CDR3 contains 14 residues. The germline gives CDR1 KGHSH, CDR2 LQKENI. Losses at the gene ends were 3 bases for V and 6 bases for J; bases not matched to a gene: 7. The CDR3 sequence: CASSPPGTGGEQYF. CDR3 DNA: TGTGCCAGCTCACCCCCCGGGACAGGAGGCGAGCAGTACTTC.

The chain is built from TRBV9 and TRBJ2-1; the match to TRBD2 covers 7 bases. CDR3 size: 15 residues. With 4 bases clipped from V and 1 base from J, the junction kept 5 bases outside the gene matches. CDR1 is SGDLS, CDR2 YYNGEE, per germline. The chain's CDR3 is CASSPMGGSYNEQFF. The CDR3 region has the DNA TGTGCCAGCAGCCCGATGGGGGGGTCCTACAATGAGCAGTTCTTC.

The CDR3 protein is CASSYVVTGANVLTF. Here the CDR3 DNA reads TGTGCCAGCAGTTATGTAGTTACTGGGGCCAACGTCCTGACTTTC. This chain uses TRBV6-6 with TRBJ2-6; D unclear. The germline V gene encodes CDR1 MNHNY and CDR2 SVGAGI (reference sequence). Between the trimmed V and J ends, which lost 3 bases and 2 bases, there was a span of 8 bases. The CDR3 totals 15 residues.

V usage is TRBV15 and J usage is TRBJ2-1; D remains unclear. The germline gives CDR1 LNHNV, CDR2 YYDKDF (reference sequence). The CDR3 covers 14 residues. V lost 0 bases and J lost 8, with 11 bases in between. The chain's CDR3 is CATSRDLPVDEQFF. The DNA for the CDR3 is TGTGCCACCAGCAGAGATCTCCCCGTAGATGAGCAGTTCTTC.

The chain carries TRBV11-2 and TRBJ1-2; tentatively, D is TRBD1 (6 bases). V was clipped by 6 bases and J by 0 bases, with 11 bases between them. The CDR3 covers 14 residues. Germline assignment: CDR1 SGHAT and CDR2 FQNNGV. CDR3: CASRFTGTNYGYTF. In nucleotides, the CDR3 is TGTGCCAGCAGATTCACAGGGACTAACTATGGCTACACCTTC.

The J gene is TRBJ2-3, the V gene TRBV7-9; 9 bases map to TRBD1. This CDR3 spans 16 amino acids. In germline, CDR1 is SEHNR, CDR2 FQNEAQ (reference sequence). Germline trimming cut 3 bases from V and 7 bases from J; bases unmatched to any gene: 11. The CDR3 nucleotides are TGTGCCAGCAGCTTCGAAGGGACAGGGTTGGGAAATACGCAGTATTTT. It specifies CASSFEGTGLGNTQYF.

V usage is TRBV11-2 and J usage is TRBJ2-5, with D uncertain. In germline, CDR1 is SGHAT, CDR2 FQNNGV. The V end was cut by 2 bases, the J end by 2 bases, with 12 bases between. The CDR3 has 15 residues. CDR3 region: CASSLPFRKQETQYF. The CDR3 nucleotides read TGTGCCAGCAGCTTACCGTTCAGGAAGCAAGAGACCCAGTACTTC. The whole variable domain, filled in from reference TRBV11-2 and TRBJ2-5, reads EAGVAQSPRYKIIEKRQSVAFWCNPISGHATLYWYQQILGQGPKLLIQFQNNGVVDDSQLPKDRFSAERLKGVDSTLKIQPAKLEDSAVYLCASSLPFRKQETQYFGPGTRLLVL.

The chain is built from TRBV18 and TRBJ2-7, with TRBD2 matching 7 bases. The CDR3 sequence is 12 residues long. The germline V gene encodes CDR1 KGHSH and CDR2 LQKENI. V was pared by 0 bases and J by 7 bases, with 0 bases of the junction left unmatched. CDR3 DNA sequence: TGTGCCAGCTCACCACCTAGCGGGGAGCAGTACTTC. This translates into CASSPPSGEQYF.

J is TRBJ2-1 and V is TRBV5-1, with TRBD2 identical over 11 bases. V shed 2 bases, J shed 7 bases, and the junction held 8 bases outside the gene matches. There are 16 residues in the CDR3. From germline, CDR1 is SGHRS and CDR2 YFSETQ. The CDR3 region is CASSFGTSGLGNEQFF. The CDR3 coding sequence is TGCGCCAGCAGCTTTGGGACTAGCGGCCTAGGGAATGAGCAGTTCTTC.

The gene calls are TRBV5-6 and TRBJ1-1; tentatively, D is TRBD1 (5 bases). The CDR3 runs to 14 residues. From germline, CDR1 is SGHDT and CDR2 YYEEEE. Trimming took 4 bases from V and 3 from J, leaving 13 bases between them. The CDR3 coding sequence is TGTGCCAGCAGCCCGGGGGGGTCGGACACTGAAGCTTTCTTT. Translation gives CASSPGGSDTEAFF.

V gene TRBV7-9 combines with J gene TRBJ1-1; D remains unclear. The CDR3 loop spans 14 amino acids. V shed 5 bases and J shed 8 bases, with 18 bases lying between them. Germline CDR1 is SEHNR and CDR2 is FQNEAQ (reference sequence). Here the CDR3 reads CASSPNAPQAEAFF. CDR3 DNA sequence: TGTGCCAGCAGCCCAAACGCCCCTCAGGCAGAAGCTTTCTTT.

The chain has TRBV5-1 and TRBJ1-1; D is unresolved. The CDR3 consists of 15 residues. Germline CDR1 is SGHRS and CDR2 is YFSETQ. V was pared by 7 bases and J by 1 base, with 17 bases between. This CDR3 is CASAPPDKPNTEAFF. Written as DNA, the CDR3 is TGCGCCAGCGCCCCGCCTGACAAACCGAACACTGAAGCTTTCTTT.